These 5 T cell receptor beta chains share one sample of origin, sequenced in a study of blood T cell repertoires in COVID-19. Using immunoSEQ multiplex PCR, the repertoire was profiled, and TCRdb retains in-frame clones only, with some absent. The sample holds about 88,000 clones, around 86% seen once. Sequenced sample: peripheral blood. The receptor set was obtained from a human donor in a cohort sampled during active COVID-19.

V is TRBV1 and J is TRBJ2-5; TRBD2, the D gene given by the table, was not confirmed from the DNA. TRBV1 is labeled a pseudogene. This CDR3 comprises 14 residues. Here the CDR3 reads CTSSLAGLQETQYF. In DNA form, the CDR3 reads TGCACCAGCAGCCTAGCGGGACTACAAGAGACCCAGTACTTC.

The gene calls are TRBV7-2 and TRBJ2-7, with TRBD2 matching 8 bases. CDR3 length: 15 amino acids. Losses at the gene ends were 2 bases for V and 2 bases for J; bases not matched to a gene: 5. Germline CDR1 is SGHTA and CDR2 is FQGNSA. CDR3 sequence (DNA): TGTGCCAGCAGCTTAACTAGCGGACAAACCTACGAGCAGTACTTC. Translating it yields CASSLTSGQTYEQYF. The entire variable domain, with the rest obtained from reference TRBV7-2 and TRBJ2-7, is as follows: GAGVSQSPSNKVTEKGKDVELRCDPISGHTALYWYRQSLGQGLEFLIYFQGNSAPDKSGLPSDRFSAERTGGSVSTLTIQRTQQEDSAVYLCASSLTSGQTYEQYFGPGTRLTVT.

This chain connects TRBV5-1 to TRBJ2-5, with TRBD1 identical over 10 bases. After removal of 4 bases from V and 2 bases from J, the junction contained 8 bases not matched to a gene. The CDR3 covers 16 residues. Germline values: CDR1 SGHRS, CDR2 YFSETQ. The CDR3 here is CASSGRDRGTQETQYF. CDR3 DNA: TGCGCCAGCAGCGGCCGGGACAGGGGAACACAAGAGACCCAGTACTTC.

CDR3 coding DNA: TGTGCCAGCAGCCTCATTCCCGGGACAGGGGGCGGAAAACTGTTTTTT. Translating gives CASSLIPGTGGGKLFF. The genes are TRBV28 and TRBJ1-4, with TRBD1 matching over 12 bases. CDR3 length: 16 residues. The ends lost 6 bases at V and 10 bases at J; junction bases unmatched: 12. In germline, CDR1 is MDHEN, CDR2 SYDVKM. The whole variable domain, filled in from reference TRBV28 and TRBJ1-4, reads DVKVTQSSRYLVKRTGEKVFLECVQDMDHENMFWYRQDPGLGLRLIYFSYDVKMKEKGDIPEGYSVSREKKERFSLILESASTNQTSMYLCASSLIPGTGGGKLFFGSGTQLSVL.

For this clone: The junction departs from the called germline gene at one end, perhaps through a read error. The V call is TRBV3-1 (or the pseudogene TRBV3-2), the J call TRBJ1-2, with 7 bases lining up with TRBD1. This CDR3 has 11 amino acids. Germline CDR1 reads LGHDT; CDR2 reads YNNKEL (reference sequence). CDR3 amino acids: CASSQAGQLYF. The CDR3 DNA follows: TGTGCCAGCAGCCAAGCGGGACAGCTTTACTTC.